The clone carrying this T cell receptor (beta chain) showed up just once. The sample comes from a study of blood T cell repertoires in COVID-19. For the study at large: Donors in the United States, Italy and Spain gave samples during acute or convalescent COVID-19. PBMCs, B-cell-depleted T cells, or T cells provided the cDNA or gDNA that made up the material.

Original handling: The assay estimated nucleated cells by amplifying reference gene primers. The table came from immunoSEQ multiplex PCR; TCRdb's copy has only in-frame clones and leaves some out. V and J calls plus clone size are reproduced from that table; the DNA served to infer D and trimming. This sample has 85,000 to 100,000 clones, with 90% found just once. The V and J ends lost 6 bases and 4 bases, in that order; junction bases with no gene match: 11. CDR3 length: 15 residues. CDR1 is MNHEY, CDR2 SVGEGT, per germline. The V call is TRBV6-2 or TRBV6-3, the J call TRBJ2-7; 8 positions match TRBD2. The sequence was obtained from a man aged 55 to 70 with acute or convalescent COVID-19. Specimen: peripheral blood. The CDR3 protein is CASSQASGSSYEQYV. Here the CDR3 DNA reads TGTGCCAGCAGCCAGGCTAGCGGGTCGTCTTACGAGCAGTACGTC.